This T cell receptor beta chain derives from a study of blood T cells in healthy people across ages. As for the study in general: Roughly one uniquely barcoded beta molecule per two T cells was captured. Study-wide findings and caveats: In these data, TCR beta diversity tracked strongly with naive T cell percentage. Donor CMV status, an unknown factor, possibly confounded changes in expanded clonotypes.

With regard to this clonotype: Its antigen is not known.

Then a second PCR, running about 7 to 11 cycles, was carried out with a sample-barcoded 5' primer and a J-beta primer mix. TCRdb called the 5' RACE reads again in MiXCR, with one record for every CDR3 protein. The sample has approximately 580,000 distinct CDR3 sequences, about 24% seen once. This CDR3 is built from 15 residues. Germline V gene lookup returns CDR1 MDHEN and CDR2 SYDVKM. Trimming left V 5 bases short and J 0 bases short, with 12 bases between. This same sample was also taken into another study, of T cells of mothers and their children. As reported in that work: TCR recombination output is shaped by thymic selection similarly in related and unrelated pairs.

The TCR sequence derives from a boy aged 10-17 years in good health. Sequenced: blood. The chain has TRBV28 and TRBJ2-3; maybe TRBD2 (6 bases). CDR3 residues: CASSPPGTSTDTQYF. As DNA, the CDR3 is TGTGCCAGCAGTCCCCCAGGGACTAGCACAGATACGCAGTATTTT.